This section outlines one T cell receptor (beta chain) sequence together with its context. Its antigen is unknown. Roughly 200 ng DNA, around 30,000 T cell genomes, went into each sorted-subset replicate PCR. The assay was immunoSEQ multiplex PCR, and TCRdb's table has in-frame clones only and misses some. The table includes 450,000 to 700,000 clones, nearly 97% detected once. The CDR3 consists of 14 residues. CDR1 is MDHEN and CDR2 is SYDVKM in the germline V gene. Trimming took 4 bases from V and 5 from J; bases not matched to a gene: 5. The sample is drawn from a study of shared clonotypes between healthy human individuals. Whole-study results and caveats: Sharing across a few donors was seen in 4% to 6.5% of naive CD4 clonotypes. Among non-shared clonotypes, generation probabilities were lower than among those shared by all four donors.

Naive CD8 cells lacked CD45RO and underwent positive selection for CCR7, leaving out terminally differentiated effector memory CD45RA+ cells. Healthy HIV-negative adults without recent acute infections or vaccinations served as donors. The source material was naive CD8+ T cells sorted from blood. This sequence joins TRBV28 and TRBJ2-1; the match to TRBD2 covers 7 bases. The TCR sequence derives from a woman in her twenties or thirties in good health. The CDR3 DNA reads TGTGCCAGCAGTTACGGACTAGACAACAATGAGCAGTTCTTC. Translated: CASSYGLDNNEQFF.